This TCR beta chain originates from a study of shared clonotypes between healthy human individuals (dated by TCRdb to 2020 to 2022). Looking at the study overall: A couple of women and a few men aged 18 to 49 years were included in the cohort. To estimate repertoire size and how much clonotype sharing occurs between individuals, the study deeply sequenced the blood TCR repertoires of about five healthy adults. Per donor, leukapheresis produced somewhere between about 0.85 and 9.5 billion PBMCs. Libraries were prepared and TCR repertoires were sequenced by different laboratories using diverse techniques, in order to increase sequencing depth and limit assay-specific biases.

Comments on this clone: Its recognized antigen is unknown. The sample holds no much larger clone one base away, and base qualities are not on file.

TCR CDR3 regions were amplified from genomic DNA by multiplex PCR using the deep immunoSEQ assay. Extracted genomic DNA from each cell subset was spread evenly across all wells of several immunoSEQ 96-well plates, with each plate serving as a replicate. Each replicate PCR for unsorted PBMC received about 0.3 ug genomic DNA, equal to 25,000 to 30,000 T cell genomes. Genomic DNA from unsorted PBMC was sequenced over ten immunoSEQ deep assay plates. Purified libraries were quantified with a Qubit 3.0 fluorometer, sized on a Bioanalyzer 2100, and re-quantified with the KAPA Library Quantification kit. Every immunoSEQ 96-well plate was sequenced on a separate single-read 150-cycle Illumina NextSeq 550 flow cell. The authors' analysis ran thus. Because only junctional sequences without quality scores were contained in the immunoSEQ output, filtering matching that applied to full-length reads could not be performed. To assign V/J genes and CDR3, sequences were annotated using PyIR, a Python wrapper for IgBLAST v1.9, with IMGT germline references. Reads were removed for weak V/J assignments (E-value above 1e-6), missing CDR3, stop codons, out-of-frame junctions, or ambiguous translated residues. V3J clonotypes were defined as sequences sharing an identical inferred V gene, J gene, and CDR3 amino acid sequence. Percentage overlap between repertoires was computed as shared unique clonotypes divided by the size of the smaller repertoire. RTK rarefaction, the Chao1 estimator, and Recon v2.1 estimates of unobserved clonotypes were used to assess repertoire richness. TCRdb mirrors the immuneACCESS table, restricted to in-frame sequences. Some clones are absent from its copies; in checked studies, under half trace to an unresolved V gene, and the reason for the others is unknown. V and J calls and clone size are copied from that table; D and trimming were computed from the DNA. Present in this sample are 400,000 to 600,000 clones, about 79% of which were seen just once. The ten largest make up roughly an eighth of the sample.

From its cysteine to its phenylalanine, the CDR3 spans 13 amino acids. Left in the record is the CDR3 DNA by itself, 39 bases read in frame from the first base. As encoded in the germline V gene, CDR1 is SGHTA while CDR2 is FQGNSA. Deletion took 4 bases off V and 5 bases off J, with a span of 11 bases between the germline ends. Paper-wide results and their limitations: Based on pairwise subsampling, the degree of clonotype sharing among donors was expected to be affected by sequencing depth. Because the study included only a small number of donors, the genetic and exposure-history diversity represented was limited. Sampling was limited to blood, and TCR repertoires in tissue likely differ from TCR repertoires in blood.

Healthy HIV-negative adults with no recently reported acute infections or vaccinations were included as donors. Every donor was a Caucasian adult living in Nashville, Tennessee, USA. For unsorted samples, some 100 million PBMCs were counted and genomic DNA was extracted with the QIAamp DNA Blood Mini kit. Blood was collected by leukapheresis, and PBMCs were isolated by Ficoll-Histopaque density gradient centrifugation and then cryopreserved in liquid nitrogen vapor phase. The material sequenced was PBMCs. The receptor was derived from a woman aged 40 to 55 in good health. Some clones in this sample may be carry-over from other donors' samples. The sequence links TRBV7-2 to TRBJ2-5; TRBD1 is a possible D gene, resting on 5 matching bases. This receptor carries the CDR3 CASSWGGWETQYF. Read as DNA, the sequence is TGTGCCAGCAGCTGGGGCGGATGGGAGACCCAGTACTTC.